Here is one TCR beta chain with its context. Its cognate antigen is unknown. The data were obtained in a study of response to subunit inactivated influenza vaccine. Overall study results and limits: The authors proposed limited new T cell recruitment per seasonal influenza vaccination.

The CDR3 runs 15 residues. V was trimmed by 6 bases and J by 3 bases, leaving 15 bases between them. One entry per CDR3 protein, called by TCRdb with MiXCR from the RT-PCR reads. The sample carries about 780,000 distinct CDR3 sequences, approximately 17% recorded once. The sequence was obtained from a man aged 45-65 years who received an inactivated influenza vaccine. Sequenced material: PBMCs from blood, taken more than 4 days after vaccination. The chain carries TRBV12-3 or TRBV12-4 and TRBJ2-1, with D possibly TRBD1 on 6 matching bases. The CDR3: CASSSSGDIYNEQFF. The CDR3 nucleotides are TGTGCCAGCAGCTCTTCCGGGGACATCTACAATGAGCAGTTCTTC.